This TCR beta chain was recorded in a study of cytomegalovirus exposure and HLA in healthy donors (dated by TCRdb to the late 2010s). General notes on the study: According to an earlier analysis of a few hundred of the donors, about 179 million T cells yielded over 100 million unique TCR beta sequences and approximately 280 Gb of sequence data. An early release covering 550 to 700 HLA-typed donors comprised approximately 290 gigabases of sequencing data and approximately 80 million unique TCR sequences. Of the 300 to 500 genotyped donors, roughly 76% were placed in the genetic ancestry cluster associated with self-reported Caucasian donors. The aim of the study was to test whether cataloging public T cell receptors could identify signatures of past pathogen exposure. The study profiled the T cell repertoires of about 640 subjects by immunosequencing and related them to cytomegalovirus serostatus. A separate validation cohort of roughly 120 different subjects was used in addition to the roughly 640-subject first cohort. High-throughput TCR immunosequencing, statistical association of individual TCRs with disease status, and machine learning were combined to predict cytomegalovirus infection status. A later analysis re-analyzed previously published TCR beta repertoires from 600 to 850 donors and added high-resolution HLA genotyping to study TCR occurrence patterns. Rather than using new phenotypic data, the later analysis identified candidate immune exposures from TCR beta sequences and from how often those sequences occurred across donors. An earlier analysis of approximately 580 of the donors used high-throughput TCR beta sequencing to judge whether each TCR beta V gene segment behaved as functional or pseudogenic. Donor age, sex, ethnicity and CMV serostatus were compiled alongside the repertoire data. A later genetic analysis used genome-wide SNP genotypes for about three fifths of the roughly 700 donors, treating that subset as a discovery cohort. Every discovery cohort repertoire had been produced on one sequencing platform. HLA typing covered class I and class II loci at four-digit resolution. Typing coverage differed by locus: A, B, C, DRB1 and DQB1 were typed in roughly 620-630 donors, DQA1 in 522, DPA1 in 600 to 610, and DPB1 in 450 to 490. A handful of DR-DQ haplotypes were handled as single units for association and clustering because linkage in the cohort was strong. Among 398 genotyped donors of the cohort, an average of 235,054 unique TCR beta nucleotide sequences were sequenced per donor, 15% to 20% of them non-productive.

The method behind the library was the immunoSEQ multiplex PCR assay. A mixture of 60 forward primers for TCR Vbeta segments and 13 reverse primers for TCR Jbeta segments was used in the multiplex PCR. The CDR3 region of rearranged TCR beta genes was amplified from genomic DNA by a multiplex PCR assay. On the Illumina HiSeq System, the amplified TCR beta libraries were sequenced as 87-base-pair reads. Processing in the source paper ran as follows. A later analysis tallied about 77 million unique TCR beta chains across the roughly 610 repertoires, and some 10 million of those chains were shared by two or more donors. Raw reads were error-corrected and collapsed into unique sequences with a nearest-neighbor algorithm that merged closely related sequences to remove PCR and sequencing errors. Alignment of CDR3 sequences to IMGT reference sequences was used to assign V, D and J gene segments. For a sequence to be retained, at least a six-nucleotide match to both a V gene segment and a J gene segment was required. A rearrangement was called productive if the CDR3 had no stop codons and remained in frame with V and J, and every other rearrangement was called non-productive. Following IMGT convention, CDR3 was defined as the stretch from the second conserved V-encoded cysteine up to the conserved J-encoded phenylalanine. In an earlier analysis of 550 to 650 of the donors, sequences lacking an unambiguous match to a single V gene segment were excluded. In an earlier analysis of about 590 of the donors, a V segment was called functional when productive rearrangements were above 56.7%, and segregating when the standard deviation between donors exceeded 5%. A statistical classification framework was built to diagnose cytomegalovirus status from the catalog of TCR beta chain sequences. In a later analysis, TCR nucleotide sequences were compared against IMGT/GENE-DB human TR gene sequences so that V and J genes could be assigned. In a later analysis, CDR3 sequences and most-parsimonious VDJ recombination scenarios were assigned using the TCRdist pipeline. In a later analysis, each TCR beta chain was defined by its CDR3 amino acid sequence together with its V-gene family, and reads lacking a unique V-gene family were excluded. As a way to deal with suspected cross-contamination and a sequencing artifact, a later analysis dropped 592 nucleotide sequences that were highly shared and had low generation probability. In a later analysis, a clonal expansion index for each public chain was calculated from normalized within-repertoire ranks of inferred template counts. Generation probabilities in a later analysis came from a VDJ recombination model fitted to out-of-frame rearrangements, and those results were checked against IGoR. Hypergeometric tests were used in a later analysis to score TCR-TCR, TCR-HLA and TCR-CMV co-occurrence, with a repertoire-size bias correction applied to the TCR pairs. To estimate false discovery rates, a later analysis permuted the HLA or CMV assignments 20 times. In a later analysis, co-occurring TCRs were grouped using DBSCAN, with TCRdist sequence similarity added in when clustering inside HLA-allele-positive subsets. Repertoires with fewer than 30,000 or more than 120,000 public chains were left out of co-occurrence clustering, as were about 5 repertoires with anomalous nucleotide sharing. The table was pulled from immuneACCESS by TCRdb, which kept in-frame rearrangements only. Such tables lose some clones; where checked, under half of the loss comes from unresolved V genes, and the rest has no known cause. V, J and clone size reflect that table, while D and trimming were determined from the DNA. The sample records 95,000 to 150,000 clones, around 78% of which are singletons. Of the sample, around 4% falls within the top ten clones.

The cohort comprised around 700 healthy bone marrow donors. At the time of sampling, all cohort members were nominally healthy, though unrecorded immune exposures were likely present. The donor tested CMV seronegative and was one of the 352 seronegative cohort members. Every donor gave a peripheral blood sample, and the peripheral blood mononuclear cells from that sample were used for TCR beta sequencing. Genomic DNA extraction from the blood cell samples was performed with the Qiagen DNeasy Blood Extraction Kit. What the work shows at the level of the full study, not this receptor alone: A cluster of highly shared sequence variants was judged likely to be a technical artifact of the sequencing pipeline. A further reported finding was that TCR beta sequences accurately predicted the HLA-A and HLA-B alleles for most subjects in the first cohort. The presence/absence analyses assumed that sequencing depth was roughly uniform across donors, and that assumption may not be true. In a later genetic analysis, fewer N-insertions in productive TCRs were reported among donors in an Asian-associated ancestry cluster than the roughly 640-donor mean. V-gene and J-gene trimming of TCR beta chains was associated with a missense DCLRE1C variant in a later genetic analysis, and the association was replicated in an independent cohort. Broadly in line with IMGT annotations, most TCR beta V segments showed up in productive rearrangements about 87% or about 30% of the time in an earlier analysis of some 590 of the donors. When HLA alleles, especially DR and DQ, strongly co-occurred, TCR associations were difficult to assign to individual alleles. In vitro tests confirmed that a few of the cytomegalovirus-associated TCR beta chains recognize cytomegalovirus antigens. Most TCR sequences were seen in very few donors, while some public TCRs were found in many individuals. In a later analysis, HLA-associated TCR beta chains were found to be more clonally expanded and to have lower generation probabilities than equally common non-associated chains. The 87-base-pair reads could not distinguish some IMGT-functional V segments, including TRBV6-2 and TRBV6-3, so those segments were excluded. For the cohort, immune exposure information was limited to CMV serostatus. According to the authors, the approach could potentially be generalized to other disease states and immunological phenotypes. Most CMV-associated TCR beta chains appeared to be HLA-restricted in a later analysis, and the HLA associations seemed to be driven largely by CMV exposure. The classifier was reported to diagnose cytomegalovirus status with high specificity and sensitivity in both the original and validation cohorts. Several of the top co-occurrence clusters appeared to be linked to parvovirus B19, influenza, CMV and Epstein-Barr virus, according to a later analysis. Some 15 rarely observed V segments, including chromosome 9 orphons, were excluded from the earlier analysis of approximately 500 of the donors because counts were too low. At a false discovery rate of 0.05, a later analysis linked 15,000 to 20,000 TCR beta sequences to specific HLA alleles. According to a later analysis, TCR association rates differed among HLA loci, with DRB1 alleles showing the most associated TCRs and HLA-C alleles showing the fewest. The study gave a list of under 200 TCR beta chains associated with cytomegalovirus. Correlated functional status among segregating V segments might reflect linkage disequilibrium, but an unknown experimental factor could not be ruled out. Because some donors lacked HLA typing at each locus, the association tests relied only on the typed subset. This cohort had only TCR beta chains sequenced, and the lack of alpha or paired-chain data limited which features could be detected.

V and J are trimmed by 3 bases and 4 bases, and the gene matches miss 8 bases of the junction. From the cysteine through the phenylalanine, the CDR3 covers 16 amino acids. Of the read, only the CDR3 DNA is kept; its 48 bases are in frame from base 1. According to the germline V gene (reference sequence), CDR1 reads MNHNY and CDR2 reads SVGAGI. With regard to this clone: The specificity of this receptor is unknown. Base qualities are not at hand, and no much larger clone is one base apart.

This chain is built from TRBV6-6 and TRBJ2-2; 7 bases in between match TRBD1. Sequencing input: PBMCs. The receptor's source is a man aged 40-49 years in good health and CMV-seronegative. The CDR3 corresponds to CASSYPSGTATGELFF. The nucleotide sequence is TGTGCCAGCAGTTATCCATCCGGGACAGCCACCGGGGAGCTGTTTTTT.